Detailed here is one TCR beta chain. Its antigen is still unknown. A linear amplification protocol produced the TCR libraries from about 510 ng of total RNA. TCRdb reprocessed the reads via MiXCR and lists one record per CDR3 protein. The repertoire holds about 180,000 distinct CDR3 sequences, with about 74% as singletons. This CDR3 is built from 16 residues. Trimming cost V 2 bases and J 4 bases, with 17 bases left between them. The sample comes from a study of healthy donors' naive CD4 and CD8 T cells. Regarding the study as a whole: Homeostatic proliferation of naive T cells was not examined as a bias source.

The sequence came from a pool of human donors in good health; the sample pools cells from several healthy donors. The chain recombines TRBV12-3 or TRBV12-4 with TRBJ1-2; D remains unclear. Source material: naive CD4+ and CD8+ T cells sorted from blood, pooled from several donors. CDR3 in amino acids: CASSLIIGLSVYGYTF. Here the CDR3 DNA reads TGTGCCAGCAGTTTAATCATTGGATTAAGCGTCTATGGCTACACCTTC.